This T cell receptor beta chain was recorded in a study of beta chain features in type 1 diabetes. Study findings and constraints: Moderately but significantly shorter TCRB CDR3s were found in Type 1 diabetes patients in all four CD4+ subsets. Equally in patients and controls, PCR might preferentially amplify shorter templates.

Germline CDR1 reads SQVTM; CDR2 reads ANQGSEA. The V end lost 7 bases, the J end lost 4 bases, and 14 bases lay between the germline ends. CDR3 length: 13 amino acids. Markers CD45RO/CCR7/CD25/CD127/CD95/CD27 served to sort CD4+ naive, central memory, regulatory and stem cell-like memory cells. Reverse transcribing all isolated RNA meant expressed TCRB transcripts were sequenced. Naive, central memory and regulatory T cell samples yielded about 4 million reads on average. Produced via immunoSEQ multiplex PCR; TCRdb's table is partial and in-frame only. Of a few hundred thousand clones listed, 8.5% to 10% are singletons. This clone was picked up a small number of times. What it binds is unknown.

J is TRBJ2-1 and V is TRBV29-1; possible D gene TRBD2, 6 bases. The sequence came from a man younger than 40 with type 1 diabetes. Specimen: central memory CD4+ T cells from blood. For the CDR3, the DNA is TGCAGCGGAGGGCGGGAAGCGTACAATGAGCAGTTCTTC. Encoded protein: CSGGREAYNEQFF.